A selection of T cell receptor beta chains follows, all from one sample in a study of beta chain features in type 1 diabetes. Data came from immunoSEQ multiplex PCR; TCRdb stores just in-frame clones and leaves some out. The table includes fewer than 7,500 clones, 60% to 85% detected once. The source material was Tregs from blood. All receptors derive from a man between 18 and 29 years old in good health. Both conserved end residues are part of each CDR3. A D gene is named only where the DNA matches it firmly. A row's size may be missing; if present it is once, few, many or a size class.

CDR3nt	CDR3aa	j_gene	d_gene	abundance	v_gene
TGCAGCGTGAGAGCGGGGGGCATGGATACGCAGTATTTT	CSVRAGGMDTQYF	TRBJ2-3	TRBD2	once	TRBV29-1
TGTGCCATCAGCGGACCAGTCGGAGGTAGCTATGGCTACACCTTC	CAISGPVGGSYGYTF	TRBJ1-2	-	-	TRBV10-3
TGTGCCAGCATGGACAGAAAAAACATTCAGTACTTC	CASMDRKNIQYF	TRBJ2-4	-	-	TRBV2
TGTGCCAGCAGTTACTCGATGGTAGCGCGGTACAATGAGCAGTTCTTC	CASSYSMVARYNEQFF	TRBJ2-1	-	-	TRBV6-5
TGCAGCGTTGAAAAATACAGGGGGAATGAGCAGTTCTTC	CSVEKYRGNEQFF	TRBJ2-1	TRBD1	-	TRBV29-1
TGTGCCTGGAGTGGGGCTAAGGATGGCTACACCTTC	CAWSGAKDGYTF	TRBJ1-2	-	once	TRBV30
TGCAGCGTTGTCGGTTTAACTAATGAAAAACTGTTTTTT	CSVVGLTNEKLFF	TRBJ1-4	-	few	TRBV29-1
TGTGCCAGCAGTGAGGGGGGAGGAGATACGCAGTATTTT	CASSEGGGDTQYF	TRBJ2-3	-	few	TRBV25-1
TGTGCCAGCAGCTTAGGGGGGACAGAATCTTATAGCAATCAGCCCCAGCATTTT	CASSLGGTESYSNQPQHF	TRBJ1-5	TRBD1	few	TRBV7-2
TGTGCCAGCAGTTCTGGGACAGGTCAGGTTTCACCCCTCCACTTT	CASSSGTGQVSPLHF	TRBJ1-6	TRBD1	few	TRBV6-6
TGTGCCTGGAGTGCCAGGCTAGCGGGGGGGCGAGAGACCCAGTACTTC	CAWSARLAGGRETQYF	TRBJ2-5	TRBD2	few	TRBV30
TGCGCCAGCAGCTGGGGACTAGGAAACACCGGGGAGCTGTTTTTT	CASSWGLGNTGELFF	TRBJ2-2	TRBD2	-	TRBV5-1
TGCGCCAGCAGCCCGCCGACAGGGGAAAATGGAGATACGCAGTATTTT	CASSPPTGENGDTQYF	TRBJ2-3	TRBD1	-	TRBV5-1
TGTGCCAGCTCACCCCCTATGAGCTCCTACAATGAGCAGTTCTTC	CASSPPMSSYNEQFF	TRBJ2-1	-	few	TRBV18
TGTGCCTGGAGTGGGGGGGGAGGCGAGCAGTACTTC	CAWSGGGGEQYF	TRBJ2-7	TRBD2	-	TRBV30
TGCAGCGCCGAGGACAGGTACTACAATGAGCAGTTCTTC	CSAEDRYYNEQFF	TRBJ2-1	TRBD1	-	TRBV29-1
TGCGCCAGCAGCCAAGATCGAAGGAAGAGCGGATATGGCTACACCTTC	CASSQDRRKSGYGYTF	TRBJ1-2	-	-	TRBV4-3
TGTGCCATCAGTGAGTCCCGAGGGTTCCATGAGCAGTTCTTC	CAISESRGFHEQFF	TRBJ2-1	-	-	TRBV10-3
TGTGCCAGCAGCGCGCAGCGGGGGGTCGGCACAGATACGCAGTATTTT	CASSAQRGVGTDTQYF	TRBJ2-3	TRBD2	once	TRBV5-8
TGTGCCAGCAGCGTAGCAACTAGCGGGGGCCTAGATACGCAGTATTTT	CASSVATSGGLDTQYF	TRBJ2-3	TRBD2	-	TRBV9
TGTGCCAGCAGCGGGCCCGGGACAGCCGGAGGTCAGTACTTC	CASSGPGTAGGQYF	TRBJ2-4	TRBD1	-	TRBV7-9
TGTGCCAACTCAACTAGCGGGGGGGCCTCAAATGAGCAGTTCTTC	CANSTSGGASNEQFF	TRBJ2-1	TRBD2	once	TRBV18
TGTGCCAGCAGTTCCCCGTATTCTGGGGCCAACGTCCTGACTTTC	CASSSPYSGANVLTF	TRBJ2-6	-	few	TRBV6-5
TGTGCCAGCAGCTTAGCGGGACAGGGAAACTATGGCTACACCTTC	CASSLAGQGNYGYTF	TRBJ1-2	TRBD1	few	TRBV11-2
TGTGCCAGCAGCTTAGTTTTCGGACTAGCTGTCTATGAGCAGTTCTTC	CASSLVFGLAVYEQFF	TRBJ2-1	TRBD2	-	TRBV7-2
TGTGCCAGCAGCCCAAAGGGACTAGCGCTATCCTACGAGCAGTACTTC	CASSPKGLALSYEQYF	TRBJ2-7	TRBD2	-	TRBV9
TGTGCCAGCACCTCGGGACTCTATAGCACAGATACGCAGTATTTT	CASTSGLYSTDTQYF	TRBJ2-3	-	-	TRBV7-2
TGCAGCGTGAGGACAGGGGACTACGAGCAGTACTTC	CSVRTGDYEQYF	TRBJ2-7	TRBD1	-	TRBV29-1
TGTGCCAGCAGCTATGGCGGGGGCCGCGATACGCAGTATTTT	CASSYGGGRDTQYF	TRBJ2-3	-	-	TRBV11-3
TGTGCCAGCAGCTTAAACAGGGACCCTCTCGAGCAGTACTTC	CASSLNRDPLEQYF	TRBJ2-7	-	few	TRBV7-2
TGTGCCAGCAGCTTAAGACAGAACACAGATACGCAGTATTTT	CASSLRQNTDTQYF	TRBJ2-3	-	-	TRBV13
TGTGCCAGCAGCTTGGTATTGGGGTTTGCCGGGACAGGGTTCGGCTACACCTTC	CASSLVLGFAGTGFGYTF	TRBJ1-2	TRBD1	-	TRBV5-6
TGTGCCAGCAGCTTTCGAGGACTAGCGGGAGGGGTTCCTTACGAGCAGTACTTC	CASSFRGLAGGVPYEQYF	TRBJ2-7	TRBD2	-	TRBV11-2
TGTGCCAGCTCCGACAGGGCAACTAATGAAAAACTGTTTTTT	CASSDRATNEKLFF	TRBJ1-4	TRBD1	-	TRBV18
TGTGCCAGCAGTAGGACAGGGGTCCAAGCAGGGACCCAGTACTTC	CASSRTGVQAGTQYF	TRBJ2-5	TRBD1	-	TRBV6-1
TGTGCCAGCAGTGAAACAGGTGATCAGCCCCAGCATTTT	CASSETGDQPQHF	TRBJ1-5	-	once	TRBV6-1
TGTGCCAGCTCGTCCGGGAACTCTGGAAACACCATATATTTT	CASSSGNSGNTIYF	TRBJ1-3	-	-	TRBV18
TGTGCCAGCAGCGTGGAACGAGCGGGGGGGCCCCACAATGAGCAGTTCTTC	CASSVERAGGPHNEQFF	TRBJ2-1	TRBD2	few	TRBV5-4
TGTGCCAGCAGCGTATCTAGCGGGGGGGCCTTAGATACGCAGTATTTT	CASSVSSGGALDTQYF	TRBJ2-3	TRBD2	-	TRBV9
TGTGCCAGCAGCTCACCAGGGGGGCCCTACGAGCAGTACTTC	CASSSPGGPYEQYF	TRBJ2-7	-	-	TRBV5-4
TGTGCCACCAGCAGAGACAGGGATTTTGAGCAGTTCTTC	CATSRDRDFEQFF	TRBJ2-1	-	-	TRBV15
TGCGCCAGCAGCTTGGGAGTGACTAGCGGGAGCACAGATACGCAGTATTTT	CASSLGVTSGSTDTQYF	TRBJ2-3	TRBD2	-	TRBV5-1
TGCGCCAGCAGCCAGGGGGCCCGAGAAATGGAGCAGTTCTTC	CASSQGAREMEQFF	TRBJ2-1	TRBD1	-	TRBV5-1
TGTGCCACCGACCCGGGACAGGGGGGCTACGAGCAGTACTTC	CATDPGQGGYEQYF	TRBJ2-7	TRBD1	-	TRBV7-9
TGTGCCAGCAGCCTAAAGACAGGGCCACCCAACTATGGCTACACCTTC	CASSLKTGPPNYGYTF	TRBJ1-2	TRBD1	-	TRBV5-6